This T cell receptor beta chain was sequenced during a study of blood T cell repertoires in COVID-19. Study at large: Sites in the United States, Italy and Spain provided acute and convalescent COVID-19 samples.

The CDR3 is 17 residues long. V lost 2 bases and J lost 6; bases outside the gene matches: 11. Germline V gene sequence: CDR1 SNHLY, CDR2 FYNNEI. Original analysis: Reference gene primer amplification gave nucleated cell count estimates. Measured with immunoSEQ multiplex PCR; TCRdb has only the in-frame clones, and not every one. That table furnishes V, J and clone size, whereas the DNA furnished D and trimming. The repertoire holds some 55,000 clones, under 85% seen once, with less than 2% in the top ten. Material: peripheral blood. The V gene is TRBV2, the J gene TRBJ2-3, with 10 bases that match TRBD1. The receptor's source is a woman aged 60-70 years with acute or convalescent COVID-19. CDR3 coding DNA: TGTGCCAGCAGTGAATGGGGAGGGGGACAGGGGCAGGATACGCAGTATTTT. Encoded protein: CASSEWGGGQGQDTQYF.